This TCR beta chain was retrieved from a study of blood T cell repertoires in COVID-19. Study summary: Acute and convalescent COVID-19 specimens originated in the United States, Italy and Spain. PBMCs, B-cell-depleted T cells, or T cells provided the cDNA or gDNA that made up the material.

The count of this clone is one. V was clipped by 7 bases and J by 2 bases; unmatched bases: 8. The germline gives CDR1 MDHEN, CDR2 SYDVKM. This CDR3 contains 15 residues. Per the original methods: Amplified reference gene primers provided the basis for estimating nucleated cell counts. The table came from immunoSEQ multiplex PCR; TCRdb's copy has only in-frame clones and leaves some out. Clone size and the V and J calls come from that table; the DNA yielded D and trimming. The sample yields some 260,000 clones, 88% seen once. This clonotype originated in a woman between 40 and 50 years old who had recovered from COVID-19. J is TRBJ1-2 and V is TRBV28, with TRBD1 identical over 9 bases. Material for sequencing was peripheral blood. The CDR3 protein is CASKRPQGANYGYTF. CDR3 nucleotide sequence: TGTGCCAGCAAAAGGCCACAGGGGGCAAACTATGGCTACACCTTC.